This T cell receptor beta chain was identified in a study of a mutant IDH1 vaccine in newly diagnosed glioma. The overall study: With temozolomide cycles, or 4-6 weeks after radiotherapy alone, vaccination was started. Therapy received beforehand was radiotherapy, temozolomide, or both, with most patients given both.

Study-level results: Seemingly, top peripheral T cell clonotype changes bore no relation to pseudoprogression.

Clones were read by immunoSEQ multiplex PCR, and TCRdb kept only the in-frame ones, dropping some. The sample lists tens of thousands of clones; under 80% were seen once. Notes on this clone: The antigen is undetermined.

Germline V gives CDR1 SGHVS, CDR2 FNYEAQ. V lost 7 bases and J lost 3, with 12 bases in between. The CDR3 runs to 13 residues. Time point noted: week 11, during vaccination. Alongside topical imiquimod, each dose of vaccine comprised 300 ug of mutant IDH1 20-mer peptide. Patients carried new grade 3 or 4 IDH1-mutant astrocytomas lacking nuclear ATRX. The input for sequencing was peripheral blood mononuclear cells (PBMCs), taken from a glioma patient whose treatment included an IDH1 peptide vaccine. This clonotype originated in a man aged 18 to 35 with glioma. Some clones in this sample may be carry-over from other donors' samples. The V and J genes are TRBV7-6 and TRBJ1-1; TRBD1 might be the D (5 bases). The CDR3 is CASTPREDTEAFF. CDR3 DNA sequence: TGTGCCAGCACTCCCAGGGAAGACACTGAAGCTTTCTTT.